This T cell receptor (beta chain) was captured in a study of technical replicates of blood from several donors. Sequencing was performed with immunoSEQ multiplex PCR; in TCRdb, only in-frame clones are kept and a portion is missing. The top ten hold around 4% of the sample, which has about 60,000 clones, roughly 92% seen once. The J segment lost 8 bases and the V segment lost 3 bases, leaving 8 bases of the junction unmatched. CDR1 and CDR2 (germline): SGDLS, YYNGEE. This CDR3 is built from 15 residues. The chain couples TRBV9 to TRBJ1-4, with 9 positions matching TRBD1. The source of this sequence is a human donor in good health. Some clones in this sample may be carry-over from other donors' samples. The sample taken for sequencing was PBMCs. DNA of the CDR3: TGTGCCAGCAGCGCGGCCGGGACAGGGTCCGAAAAACTGTTTTTT. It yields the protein CASSAAGTGSEKLFF.